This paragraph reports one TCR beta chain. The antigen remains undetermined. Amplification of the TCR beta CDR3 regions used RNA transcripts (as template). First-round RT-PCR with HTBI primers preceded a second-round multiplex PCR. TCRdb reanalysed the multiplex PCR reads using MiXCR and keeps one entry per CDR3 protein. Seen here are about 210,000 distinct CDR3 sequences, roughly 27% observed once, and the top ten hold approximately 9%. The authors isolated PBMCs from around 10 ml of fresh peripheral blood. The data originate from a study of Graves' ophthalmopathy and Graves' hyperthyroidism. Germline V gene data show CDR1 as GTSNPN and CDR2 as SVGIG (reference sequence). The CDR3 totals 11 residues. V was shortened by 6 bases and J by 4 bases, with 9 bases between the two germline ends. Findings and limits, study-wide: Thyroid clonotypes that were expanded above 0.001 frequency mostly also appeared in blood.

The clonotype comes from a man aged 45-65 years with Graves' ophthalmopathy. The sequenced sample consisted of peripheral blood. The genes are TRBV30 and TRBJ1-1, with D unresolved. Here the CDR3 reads CACAGRTEAFF. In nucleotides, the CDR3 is TGTGCCTGTGCCGGGCGCACTGAAGCTTTCTTT.